This T cell receptor (beta chain) was sequenced for a study of blood T cell repertoires in COVID-19 (dated by TCRdb to 2018 to 2020). With regard to the full study: Collaborator samples came from the United States, Italy and Spain and covered acute and convalescent phases of COVID-19. A freely available public database, intended as a resource for researchers studying the immune response to SARS-CoV-2, is where the repertoires were released. The prospective study material was composed of cDNA or gDNA derived from T cells, B-cell-depleted T cells, or PBMCs. Subjects who had been exposed to COVID-19, were actively infected with it, or had recovered from it provided the deeply sampled blood TCRbeta repertoires that made up the dataset. Where HLA class I and class II types were available, the types were taken from metadata supplied by the sample provider, not from assay-based typing. Samples came from the ongoing ImmuneRACE study (first 160 participants) plus 1,254 subjects from 6 global collaborators. Sample metadata almost always included a de-identified subject ID, COVID-19 status, age in years and sex. What the study reported, not specific to this receptor: How much clinical and demographic metadata was included differed by source and by participant, and the metadata was provided uncurated.

The immunoSEQ Assay, a bias-controlled multiplex PCR, was used to amplify TCRbeta CDR3 regions from genomic DNA. In the original analysis: The number of nucleated cells in each sample was estimated from the amplification of reference gene primers within the assay. To quantify the absolute abundance of each unique TCRbeta CDR3 rearrangement, sequence reads were collapsed and filtered. For each sample, productive Simpson clonality was calculated as the square root of Simpson's diversity index across productive rearrangements. As stored in TCRdb, this immuneACCESS dataset retains in-frame rearrangements with V and J assigned. A fraction of the clones does not appear; measured against another copy, unresolved V genes explain less than half of the discrepancy, and the remainder lacks a known reason. V and J calls and clone size follow that table, whereas D and trimming were derived from the DNA. The sample data list under 200,000 clones, and 82% of these were observed just once. 15% to 20% of the sample comes from the top ten.

A remark on this clone: Its target antigen remains unknown. Per-base qualities were not stored, and no clone one base away is much larger.

Participants in the prospective study were aged roughly 18 to 100 years, lived in 20 to 25 United States geographic areas, and enrolled through a virtual design. To assign participants to cohorts, the prospective study relied on clinical history that participants themselves reported in a screening survey and a study questionnaire. Recovered participants in ImmuneRACE Cohort 3 were defined as having two consecutive negative NP/OP PCR tests, clearance from a healthcare professional, or resolution of symptoms. Mobile phlebotomists in the prospective study collected whole blood, serum and a nasopharyngeal or oropharyngeal swab from every participant. Additional blood draws and questionnaires over an approximately two-month period could optionally be provided by prospective study participants. Before DNA extraction, blood samples from the prospective study were shipped at room temperature or frozen.

For CDR1 and CDR2, the germline V gene lists MGHDK and SYGVNS. The germline V and J ends show losses of 6 bases and 4 bases respectively, and no gene match explains 8 bases of the junction. From the cysteine up to the phenylalanine, the CDR3 has a length of 15 residues. This entry keeps only the CDR3 DNA: 45 bases, framed from base 1. Sequenced: PBMCs or T cells enriched from blood (not recorded which). The receptor chain draws on TRBV25-1 and TRBJ2-1; 8 bases in the middle match TRBD1. This TCR was recovered from a man aged 60-69 years who had recovered from COVID-19. The CDR3 region: CASSFSRTGYNEQFF. In nucleotide form, the sequence is TGTGCCAGCAGCTTTAGTAGGACAGGGTACAATGAGCAGTTCTTC.